Listed here are 13 T cell receptor beta chains from one sample, sequenced in a study of OX40 agonist ivuxolimab in advanced cancers. Measured with immunoSEQ multiplex PCR; TCRdb has only the in-frame clones, and not every one. Among approximately 82,000 clones, around nine tenths were seen once, and the ten largest hold about 0.6%. The sample here was CD4+ or CD8+ T cells sorted from blood, taken in a trial of the OX40 agonist ivuxolimab. These TCRs come from an adult with an advanced solid tumor such as melanoma, head and neck, liver or kidney cancer.

This chain connects TRBV19 to TRBJ2-7; D is unresolved. The V end was cut by 4 bases, the J end by 1 base, with 8 bases between. In germline, CDR1 is LNHDA, CDR2 SQIVND (reference sequence). CDR3 length equals 13 residues. Here the CDR3 reads CASSRTQSYEQYF. As DNA, the CDR3 is TGTGCCAGTAGTAGGACGCAATCCTACGAGCAGTACTTC. The full variable domain, its missing parts supplied by reference TRBV19 and TRBJ2-7, is DGGITQSPKYLFRKEGQNVTLSCEQNLNHDAMYWYRQDPGQGLRLIYYSQIVNDFQKGDIAEGYSVSREKKESFPLTVTSAQKNPTAFYLCASSRTQSYEQYFGPGTRLTVT.

The chain carries TRBV30 and TRBJ2-7; TRBD2 matches at 8 bases. V lost 4 bases and J lost 1; bases outside the gene matches: 9. CDR1 and CDR2 from the germline V gene are GTSNPN and SVGIG (reference sequence). CDR3 length: 15 amino acids. For the CDR3, the DNA is TGTGCCTGGACCTTGGGTCTAGCGGGTTCCTACGAGCAGTACTTC. It specifies CAWTLGLAGSYEQYF. Based on the CDR3 plus reference TRBV30 and TRBJ2-7, the full variable domain is SQTIHQWPATLVQPVGSPLSLECTVEGTSNPNLYWYRQAAGRGLQLLFYSVGIGQISSEVPQNLSASRPQDRQFILSSKKLLLSDSGFYLCAWTLGLAGSYEQYFGPGTRLTVT.

This clone was counted once. The chain uses TRBV7-9 and TRBJ2-3, with D possibly called TRBD1 or TRBD2 (6 bases each). Trimming stripped 3 bases from V and 9 bases from J, with 22 bases between. Germline V gene lookup returns CDR1 SEHNR and CDR2 FQNEAQ (reference sequence). The CDR3 extends over 16 amino acids. The CDR3: CASSFGQTGVGGTQYF. The DNA of the CDR3 is TGTGCCAGCAGCTTCGGACAGACTGGGGTCGGAGGGACGCAGTATTTT.

This rearrangement joins TRBV7-8 to TRBJ2-7; 7 positions match TRBD2. The germline V gene encodes CDR1 SGHVS and CDR2 FQNEAQ. This CDR3 region has 17 residues. V shed 2 bases, J shed 2 bases, and the junction held 12 bases outside the gene matches. The CDR3 coding sequence is TGTGCCAGCAGCTTAAGTGGAACGTCGGGGACTACCTACGAGCAGTACTTC. Translation gives CASSLSGTSGTTYEQYF.

J is TRBJ1-1 and V is TRBV19, with D perhaps TRBD1 (6 bases). V dropped 4 bases and J dropped 5 bases, with 11 bases sitting between them. Germline CDR1 and CDR2: LNHDA and SQIVND (reference sequence). This CDR3 region has 13 residues. The CDR3 nucleotides are TGTGCCAGTAGTAAACAGGGAGGGACTGAAGCTTTCTTT. Protein product: CASSKQGGTEAFF. The full variable domain, rest sourced from reference TRBV19 and TRBJ1-1, is DGGITQSPKYLFRKEGQNVTLSCEQNLNHDAMYWYRQDPGQGLRLIYYSQIVNDFQKGDIAEGYSVSREKKESFPLTVTSAQKNPTAFYLCASSKQGGTEAFFGQGTRLTVV.

The V gene is TRBV7-2, the J gene TRBJ2-7; D not resolved. The length of the CDR3 is 12 residues. The germline gives CDR1 SGHTA, CDR2 FQGNSA. Trimming pared 5 bases from V and 2 bases from J, leaving 7 bases between. CDR3 residues: CASSKNPYEQYF. The CDR3 DNA is TGTGCCAGCAGCAAAAACCCCTACGAGCAGTACTTC.

This clone was recorded once. The gene calls are TRBV6-1 and TRBJ1-1, with 7 bases aligning to TRBD1. Trimming removed 6 bases from V and 8 bases from J; junction bases left unmatched: 6. The length of the CDR3 is 12 residues. Looked up from germline, CDR1 is MNHNS and CDR2 is SASEGT. The DNA of the CDR3 is TGTGCCAGCAGAGAGACGGGACAGGAAGCTTTCTTT. As protein: CASRETGQEAFF.

The rearrangement joins TRBV9 to TRBJ1-6; D uncertain. Germline CDR1 is SGDLS and CDR2 is YYNGEE. The germline V and J ends were trimmed by 3 bases and 8 bases, with 18 bases remaining between them. This CDR3 has 16 amino acids. This CDR3 reads CASSAPIEGWYSPLHF. The CDR3 coding sequence is TGTGCCAGCAGCGCGCCGATCGAGGGTTGGTATTCACCCCTCCACTTT.

V gene TRBV2 combines with J gene TRBJ1-4; 9 nucleotides line up with TRBD1. V was pared by 4 bases and J by 8 bases, with 8 bases of the junction left unmatched. The CDR3 sequence is 15 residues long. Germline loops: CDR1 SNHLY, CDR2 FYNNEI. CDR3 amino acids: CASSVSGQGFEKLFF. The DNA of the CDR3 is TGTGCCAGCAGTGTTTCGGGACAGGGTTTCGAAAAACTGTTTTTT.

The rearrangement joins TRBV7-3 to TRBJ2-7; 8 bases align to TRBD2. With 2 bases clipped from V and 2 bases from J, the junction kept 8 bases outside the gene matches. The CDR3 is made up of 16 amino acids. Germline CDR1 and CDR2: SGHTA and FQGTGA. CDR3 region: CASSLAGGPNPYEQYF. Written as DNA, the CDR3 is TGTGCCAGCAGCTTAGCGGGGGGCCCTAATCCCTACGAGCAGTACTTC.

This rearrangement joins TRBV27 to TRBJ1-1; 8 bases fit TRBD1. The V gene end was trimmed by 5 bases and the J gene end by 4 bases; junction bases not matched to a gene: 12. The CDR3 sequence is 16 residues long. CDR1 and CDR2 (germline): MNHEY, SMNVEV (reference sequence). This CDR3 reads CASSRLTGASGTEAFF. The CDR3, as DNA: TGTGCCAGCAGTCGCCTGACAGGGGCGAGCGGCACTGAAGCTTTCTTT.

This rearrangement joins TRBV5-1 to TRBJ1-1; 10 nucleotides align to TRBD1. The CDR3 contains 16 residues. V lost 3 bases and J lost 1; bases outside the gene matches: 6. The germline gives CDR1 SGHRS, CDR2 YFSETQ. The CDR3 sequence is CASSYRQGAQNTEAFF. The DNA of the CDR3 is TGCGCCAGCAGCTACCGACAGGGGGCCCAGAACACTGAAGCTTTCTTT. Using reference TRBV5-1 and TRBJ1-1 for the parts outside the CDR3, the full variable domain is KAGVTQTPRYLIKTRGQQVTLSCSPISGHRSVSWYQQTPGQGLQFLFEYFSETQRNKGNFPGRFSGRQFSNSRSEMNVSTLELGDSALYLCASSYRQGAQNTEAFFGQGTRLTVV.

CDR3 protein: CASSSLQGPNTEAFF. The CDR3 coding sequence is TGTGCCAGCAGTTCCCTACAGGGACCGAACACTGAAGCTTTCTTT. The rearrangement uses TRBV6-5 and TRBJ1-1; D is perhaps TRBD1 (6 bases). The CDR3 sequence is 15 residues long. Germline V CDR1 and CDR2: MNHEY, SVGAGI. V was cut by 4 bases and J by 1 base, with 13 bases left in between.